This is a list of T cell receptor beta chains from one sample in a study of blood T cell repertoires in COVID-19. The table came from immunoSEQ multiplex PCR; TCRdb's copy has only in-frame clones and leaves some out. Of about 320,000 clones listed, roughly 85% are singletons. Sequenced: PBMCs or T cells enriched from blood (not recorded which). Every receptor here comes from a woman between 25 and 40 years old who had been exposed to COVID-19. CDR3s include the opening cysteine and the closing phenylalanine or tryptophan. The order of the fields is J gene, clone size, V gene, D gene, CDR3 DNA, CDR3 protein. The D gene is left open where the match is weak. Size values are once, few and many counts, or a class for expanded clones, and some rows have none.

>TRBJ2-1|NA|TRBV2|TRBD2
TGTGCCAGCAGTCGTACTAGCGGGAGTGGCAATGAGCAGTTCTTC
CASSRTSGSGNEQFF
>TRBJ1-2|NA|TRBV6-5|TRBD1
TGTGCCAGCAGTTACTCAGGGGGCGACCCCTATGGCTACACCTTC
CASSYSGGDPYGYTF
>TRBJ1-2|NA|TRBV7-9|NA
TGTGCCAGCAGCTTGGATGGCGGTTCTAACTATGGCTACACCTTC
CASSLDGGSNYGYTF
>TRBJ1-2|NA|TRBV19|TRBD1
TGTGCCAGTAGTCCATCGGACAGGGGGGACTATGGCTACACCTTC
CASSPSDRGDYGYTF
>TRBJ2-5|once|TRBV19|TRBD1
TGTGCCAGTAGTAGACAGGGACCCCAAGAGACCCAGTACTTC
CASSRQGPQETQYF
>TRBJ1-3|NA|TRBV12-5|NA
TGTGCTAGTGGTCAAGCCTCTGGAAACACCATATATTTT
CASGQASGNTIYF
>TRBJ2-2|NA|TRBV27|NA
TGTGCCAGCAGCCCATGGAGCGGGACCGGGGAGCTGTTTTTT
CASSPWSGTGELFF
>TRBJ1-5|NA|TRBV5-1|NA
TGCGCCAGCAGCTCTACCGGGCCACACGCGGGGGAGCCCCAGCATTTT
CASSSTGPHAGEPQHF
>TRBJ1-1|NA|TRBV6-4|TRBD1
TGTGCCAGCAGGGGGGACAGGGGAGAAGGGACTGAAGCTTTCTTT
CASRGDRGEGTEAFF
>TRBJ1-2|NA|TRBV28|TRBD1
TGTGCCAGCAGCCCCGCAACCGGGACAGGGGGTGGCTACACCTTC
CASSPATGTGGGYTF
>TRBJ2-7|NA|TRBV3-1/TRBV3-2|TRBD2
TGTGCCAGCAGCCGAGAAGCGGGGTTCATTTTCTACGAGCAGTACTTC
CASSREAGFIFYEQYF
>TRBJ2-1|NA|TRBV5-1|TRBD1
TGCGCCAGCAGCTTGATACGGACAGGGGGCAATTTATTAAGCTCCTACAATGAGCAGTTCTTC
CASSLIRTGGNLLSSYNEQFF
>TRBJ2-7|NA|TRBV3-1/TRBV3-2|NA
TGTGCCAGCAGCCAAGAACGGAGGACGGCAGATGAGCAGTACTTC
CASSQERRTADEQYF
>TRBJ1-1|NA|TRBV9|NA
TGTGCCAGCAGCGGGGGCGGGGATAGGACTGAAGCTTTCTTT
CASSGGGDRTEAFF
>TRBJ1-1|NA|TRBV19|TRBD1
TGTGCCAGTAGTGTCCTCGGGACAGGGAACACTGAAGCTTTCTTT
CASSVLGTGNTEAFF
>TRBJ1-1|NA|TRBV10-3|TRBD1
TGTGCCGCAATAGATGGGACAGGGGTCACTGAAGCTTTCTTT
CAAIDGTGVTEAFF
>TRBJ1-5|NA|TRBV7-2|TRBD1
TGTGCCAGCAGCGGCGGGACAGGGGGTGGAGATCAGCCCCAGCATTTT
CASSGGTGGGDQPQHF
>TRBJ2-1|NA|TRBV5-1|NA
TGCGCCAGCAGCTTTGGGCTAGCCCACTACAATGAGCAGTTCTTC
CASSFGLAHYNEQFF
>TRBJ1-5|NA|TRBV4-2|NA
TGTGCCAGCAGCCAAGATCCCACGGCAGGGGAAGATAGCAATCAGCCCCAGCATTTT
CASSQDPTAGEDSNQPQHF
>TRBJ1-4|once|TRBV5-1|TRBD1
TGCGCCAGCAGCCCCCAGGGGGATAATGAAAAACTGTTTTTT
CASSPQGDNEKLFF
>TRBJ2-1|few|TRBV6-4|TRBD2
TGTGCCAGCAGTGAGGCTAGCGGGGCGAACAATGAGCAGTTCTTC
CASSEASGANNEQFF
>TRBJ2-6|many|TRBV5-8|NA
TGTGCCAGCATCCCCCTCTCTGGGGCCAACGTCCTGACTTTC
CASIPLSGANVLTF
>TRBJ2-7|NA|TRBV28|TRBD2
TGTGCCAGCAGTTATTCCTTCGGGGAGGGCGAGCAGTACTTC
CASSYSFGEGEQYF
>TRBJ1-5|NA|TRBV30|NA
TGTGCCTGGAGTGTCAGAGGTGACCAGCCCCAGCATTTT
CAWSVRGDQPQHF
>TRBJ1-5|once|TRBV2|TRBD1
TGTGCCAGCAGCCAGGGACAGGCTAGCAATCAGCCCCAGCATTTT
CASSQGQASNQPQHF
>TRBJ2-7|once|TRBV7-9|NA
TGTGCCAGCAGCTCGCGGGGAGACTACGAGCAGTACTTC
CASSSRGDYEQYF
>TRBJ2-1|NA|TRBV30|NA
TGTGCCTATCGACAGTACAATGAGCAGTTCTTC
CAYRQYNEQFF
>TRBJ2-3|NA|TRBV27|TRBD1
TGTGCCAGCAGTCGACAGGGGGACCACATTGATACGCAGTATTTT
CASSRQGDHIDTQYF
>TRBJ1-6|NA|TRBV28|NA
TGTGCCAGCAGTAACGACAGGCGCAATAATTCACCCCTCCACTTT
CASSNDRRNNSPLHF
>TRBJ2-3|NA|TRBV15|NA
TGTGCCACCAGCGTCCAGTCCAAGAGCACAGATACGCAGTATTTT
CATSVQSKSTDTQYF
>TRBJ1-2|NA|TRBV11-2|NA
TGTGCCAGCAGCTTACGGGTGGAAGAAGGCTACACCTTC
CASSLRVEEGYTF
>TRBJ1-5|NA|TRBV19|NA
TGTGCCAGTAGTATAGAAGCGGGCCACAATCAGCCCCAGCATTTT
CASSIEAGHNQPQHF
>TRBJ2-2|NA|TRBV30|TRBD1
TGTGCCTGTACCGGGACAGGGGGCCGTGGCACCGGGGAGCTGTTTTTT
CACTGTGGRGTGELFF
>TRBJ1-3|NA|TRBV7-9|NA
TGTGCCAGCAGCTTAGGCCGGAGCTCTGGAAACACCATATATTTT
CASSLGRSSGNTIYF
>TRBJ1-5|NA|TRBV7-2|TRBD1
TGTGCCAGCAGCAACAGGGGGACTCAGCCCCAGCATTTT
CASSNRGTQPQHF
>TRBJ1-3|NA|TRBV13|NA
TGTGCCAGCAGCACCCGGACGGGGAGAAGTTCGACCATATATTTT
CASSTRTGRSSTIYF
>TRBJ1-4|NA|TRBV12-3/TRBV12-4|NA
TGTGCCAGCAACTACGGCCCGGGTGAAAAACTGTTTTTT
CASNYGPGEKLFF
>TRBJ2-6|NA|TRBV5-1|NA
TGCGCCAGCAGCCGCGGAGTGGTGCAGGGCCGCTCTGGGGCCAACGTCCTGACTTTC
CASSRGVVQGRSGANVLTF
>TRBJ1-2|NA|TRBV18|TRBD1
TGTGCCAGCTCACCACAAGAGGACAGGGGAGTCAACTATGGCTACACCTTC
CASSPQEDRGVNYGYTF
>TRBJ1-3|once|TRBV10-3|NA
TGTGCCATCAGTGAGTTTAGCCCTCCGGGTCGAGGAATAGACACCATATATTTT
CAISEFSPPGRGIDTIYF
>TRBJ1-2|few|TRBV7-3|TRBD1
TGTGCCAGCAGCTTGGGACAGAATTATGACTACACCTTC
CASSLGQNYDYTF
>TRBJ2-3|NA|TRBV3-1/TRBV3-2|TRBD2
TGTGCCAGCAGCCAAGATGGAGTAGCGGGGAGGTCTTACACAGATACGCAGTATTTT
CASSQDGVAGRSYTDTQYF
>TRBJ2-1|NA|TRBV6-5|TRBD2
TGTGCCAGCATCCCGCGGGGGGGCAAGGTCAATGAGCAGTTCTTC
CASIPRGGKVNEQFF
>TRBJ2-1|NA|TRBV14|NA
TGTGCCAGCAGCCAAGGGGGACTGGGGCGTTCCGGGAGTCAGCAGTTCTTC
CASSQGGLGRSGSQQFF
>TRBJ2-5|NA|TRBV19|NA
TGTGCCAGTAGTTCCCGCCCCACTGAGAAAGAGACCCAGTACTTC
CASSSRPTEKETQYF
>TRBJ2-2|NA|TRBV29-1|NA
TGCAGCGTTGAAGAAACAGGCGGGAACACCGGGGAGCTGTTTTTT
CSVEETGGNTGELFF
>TRBJ1-4|NA|TRBV5-1|NA
TGCGCCAGCAGCTCCGGGGTAATGAATGAAAAACTGTTTTTT
CASSSGVMNEKLFF
>TRBJ2-1|NA|TRBV5-1|TRBD1
TGCGCCAGCAGCTTGGTGGGACAGGGGAGTTCGGATGAGCAGTTCTTC
CASSLVGQGSSDEQFF
>TRBJ2-7|NA|TRBV30|NA
TGTGCCTGGAGTCGCCCAGGGGCTTCCTACGAGCAGTACTTC
CAWSRPGASYEQYF
>TRBJ1-4|NA|TRBV19|NA
TGTGCCAGTAGTCTCGGCGGATGGGGGAGGAGTGAAAAACTGTTTTTT
CASSLGGWGRSEKLFF
>TRBJ2-4|once|TRBV14|TRBD1
TGTGCCAGCAGCCAAGAACTGGGACAGGGTATAAACATTCAGTACTTC
CASSQELGQGINIQYF
>TRBJ2-2|NA|TRBV9|NA
TGTGCCAGCAGCGTCTTAACTAGTGGGAACACCGGGGAGCTGTTTTTT
CASSVLTSGNTGELFF